The T cell receptor beta chain described here comes from a study of T-cell reconstitution after alpha-beta-depleted transplantation in children. Many counts were recorded for this clonotype. This sample's TCRbeta library carried unique molecular identifier barcodes. Each CDR3 protein is one row after TCRdb ran MiXCR on the PCR reads. The table records 200,000 to 250,000 distinct CDR3 sequences, approximately 10% of them present only once. With V trimmed by 4 bases and J by 0 bases, 3 bases remained unmatched. The germline V gene encodes CDR1 LNHDA and CDR2 SQIVND (reference sequence). CDR3 length: 16 residues.

The V call is TRBV19, the J call TRBJ1-3; the match to TRBD1 covers 10 bases. Here the sequenced sample was PBMCs, taken before TCRalphabeta/CD19-depleted stem cell transplant. This receptor was taken from a child younger than two with acute myeloid leukemia, due to receive a stem cell transplant. The CDR3 is CASSTRDRGSGNTIYF. As DNA, the CDR3 is TGTGCCAGTAGTACCCGGGACAGGGGCTCTGGAAACACCATATATTTT. The complete variable domain, with remaining parts taken from reference TRBV19 and TRBJ1-3, reads DGGITQSPKYLFRKEGQNVTLSCEQNLNHDAMYWYRQDPGQGLRLIYYSQIVNDFQKGDIAEGYSVSREKKESFPLTVTSAQKNPTAFYLCASSTRDRGSGNTIYFGEGSWLTVV.